What follows is one TCR beta chain and its context. The antigen is undetermined. This entry is derived from a study of monozygotic twins with inflammatory bowel disease. Study results and limitations: Immunosuppressive treatments differing between patients may have added repertoire variability.

No DNA is given; TCRdb re-called the 5' RACE reads and lists each CDR3 protein once. Its table records approximately 150,000 distinct CDR3 sequences. The germline CDR1 and CDR2 sequences are ENHRY and SYGVKD. CDR3 length: 14 amino acids. This sequence joins TRBV10-3 and TRBJ2-1. The sample taken for sequencing was blood. This receptor was obtained from a human donor with ulcerative colitis or Crohn's disease, or a healthy co-twin of an affected twin (not recorded which). This CDR3 reads CAISESGTYNEQFF.